The 5 T cell receptor beta chains below all came from one sample that was sequenced in a study of blood T cell repertoires in COVID-19. Data came from immunoSEQ multiplex PCR; TCRdb stores just in-frame clones and leaves some out. Altogether approximately 250,000 clones are present, approximately 80% being singletons, with the ten largest covering 15%. Sequenced sample: PBMCs or T cells enriched from blood (not recorded which). Receptors originate from a man in his forties who had recovered from COVID-19.

In its sample, this clone was seen once. The chain carries TRBV30 and TRBJ2-5; 8 nucleotides line up with TRBD2. V dropped 0 bases and J dropped 5; count of bases not matched to a gene: 5. The CDR3 runs 14 residues. Germline CDR1 reads GTSNPN; CDR2 reads SVGIG (reference sequence). CDR3 sequence (DNA): TGTGCCTGGAGTGTACTAGCTAGCGGGGAGACCCAGTACTTC. This gives the protein CAWSVLASGETQYF.

V is TRBV6-5 and J is TRBJ2-1; 9 bases map to TRBD1. Germline CDR1 is MNHEY and CDR2 is SVGAGI. V dropped 6 bases and J dropped 7; count of bases not matched to a gene: 10. The CDR3 totals 15 residues. The CDR3 reads CASSLGQGMYNEQFF. The DNA for the CDR3 is TGTGCCAGCAGCCTAGGACAGGGGATGTATAATGAGCAGTTCTTC.

This clone was observed a handful of times. V is TRBV11-2 and J is TRBJ1-1; D is undetermined. Per germline, CDR1 SGHAT and CDR2 FQNNGV. The CDR3 has 14 amino acids. V shed 1 base and J shed 4 bases, with 10 bases lying between them. The chain's CDR3 is CASSLVRGGTEAFF. The CDR3 bases are TGTGCCAGCAGCTTAGTTCGGGGAGGCACTGAAGCTTTCTTT.

The chain joins TRBV5-5 to TRBJ1-6; no definite D call. The CDR3 length is 17 residues. CDR1 is SGHKS and CDR2 is YYEKEE in the germline V gene (reference sequence). Trimming removed 2 bases at V and 4 bases at J, with 16 bases between. Here the CDR3 DNA reads TGTGCCAGCAGCTTACCCACCACAGTCCCTTATAATTCACCCCTCCACTTT. Protein sequence: CASSLPTTVPYNSPLHF. Using reference TRBV5-5 and TRBJ1-6 for the parts outside the CDR3, the full variable domain is DAGVTQSPTHLIKTRGQQVTLRCSPISGHKSVSWYQQVLGQGPQFIFQYYEKEERGRGNFPDRFSARQFPNYSSELNVNALLLGDSALYLCASSLPTTVPYNSPLHFGNGTRLTVT.

The J gene is TRBJ1-6, the V gene TRBV10-3; 7 bases are a match to TRBD1. J was trimmed by 2 bases and V by 11 bases; bases with no gene match: 9. Germline V gene data show CDR1 as ENHRY and CDR2 as SYGVKD. CDR3 length: 15 amino acids. The CDR3 is CAATQGDTYNSPLHF. CDR3 bases: TGTGCCGCCACCCAGGGGGACACCTATAATTCACCCCTCCACTTT.